This T cell receptor beta chain was obtained from a study of response to subunit inactivated influenza vaccine. For this clonotype: Its target is not known.

The CDR3 length is 13 residues. Germline lookup yields CDR1 MNHEY and CDR2 SMNVEV (reference sequence). V gave up 6 bases and J gave up 4 bases; unmatched junction bases: 5. The study's findings and limits: Each seasonal flu vaccination may recruit only limited new T cells, authors suggested.

TCRdb recomputed calls from the RT-PCR reads with MiXCR, one row per CDR3 protein. The sample lists around 710,000 distinct CDR3 sequences; roughly 13% were seen once. The clonotype was recovered from a man aged 45-65 years who received an inactivated influenza vaccine. The sample was PBMCs from blood, taken approximately 15 days before vaccination. The chain has TRBV27 and TRBJ1-2, with 7 bases that match TRBD1. CDR3 sequence: CASRPDRVYGYTF. The CDR3, as DNA: TGTGCCAGCAGACCCGACAGGGTCTATGGCTACACCTTC.